This TCR beta chain was captured by sequencing in a study of Graves' ophthalmopathy and Graves' hyperthyroidism. From RNA, the CDR3 regions of TCR beta chains were amplified and sequenced. HTBI primers served in a first-round RT-PCR, which a second-round multiplex PCR followed. TCRdb re-derived calls from the multiplex PCR reads in MiXCR, one entry per CDR3 protein. This sample has under 350,000 distinct CDR3 sequences, with 15% to 20% found just once. Findings and limits, study-wide: Blood shared most expanded thyroid clonotypes above 0.001 frequency.

About this clonotype itself: Its antigen remains unknown.

The source material was peripheral blood. The receptor comes from an adult man with Graves' ophthalmopathy.

The CDR3 DNA follows: TGTGCCAGCAGTTTAGCGGGGACCCTTCACCCGTACTTC. It codes for CASSLAGTLHPYF. The rearrangement links TRBV12-3 or TRBV12-4 to TRBJ2-4, with D possibly called TRBD1 or TRBD2 (5 bases each). V lost 0 bases, J lost 15 bases, and 15 bases lay in between. CDR3 length: 13 amino acids.